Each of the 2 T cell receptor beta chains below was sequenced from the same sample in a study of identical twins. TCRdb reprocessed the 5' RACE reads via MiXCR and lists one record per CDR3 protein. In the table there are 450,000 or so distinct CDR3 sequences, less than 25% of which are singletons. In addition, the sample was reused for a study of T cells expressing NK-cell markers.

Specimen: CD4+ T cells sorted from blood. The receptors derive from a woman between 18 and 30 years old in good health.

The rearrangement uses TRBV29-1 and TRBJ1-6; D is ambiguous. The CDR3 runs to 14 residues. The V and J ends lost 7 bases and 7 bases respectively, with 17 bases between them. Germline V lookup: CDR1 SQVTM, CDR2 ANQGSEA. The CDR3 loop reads CSARVGMSNSPLHF. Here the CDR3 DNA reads TGCAGCGCCCGTGTCGGGATGTCGAATTCACCCCTCCACTTT.

The CDR3 DNA follows: TGCGCCAGCTCTCACGCGGGTCAAGAGACCCAGTACTTC. The encoded protein is CASSHAGQETQYF. The chain recombines TRBV5-1 with TRBJ2-5, with D possibly being TRBD2 (5 bases). Trimming left V 7 bases short and J 2 bases short, with 12 bases between. The germline CDR1 and CDR2 sequences are SGHRS and YFSETQ. This CDR3 has 13 residues.